The 3 T cell receptor beta chains reported below all come from one sample, sequenced in a study of identical twins (dated by TCRdb to about 2016). To prepare the library, 5' RACE was applied. These reads were obtained on an Illumina HiSeq 2000. Starting from the raw public reads, TCRdb applied fastp trimming at Q25, assembled clones with MiXCR and retained in-frame beta chains. Rows with a matching CDR3 protein are joined into one entry that keeps the most common DNA and genes. A total of about 240,000 distinct CDR3 sequences appear in this sample, 12% of them only once. The ten largest make up approximately 4% of the sample. Separately, the same data were catalogued under a study of yellow fever vaccine responses in identical twins.

The specimen sequenced was memory (CD45RO+) T cells sorted from blood. The sample's cell subset or site, from its label and the paper: CD45RO+ enriched T cells. These TCRs come from a woman aged 18-35 years in good health.

This clonotype showed up many times. V is TRBV29-1 and J is TRBJ1-2; tentative D call: TRBD1 (5 bases). Trimming stripped 0 bases from V and 4 bases from J, with 12 bases between. Looked up from germline, CDR1 is SQVTM and CDR2 is ANQGSEA. The CDR3 length is 14 residues. The CDR3 DNA is TGCAGCGTTGAAGATACGGGGACCCCCTATGGCTACACCTTC. Protein product: CSVEDTGTPYGYTF.

The rearrangement joins TRBV6-2 or TRBV6-3 to TRBJ2-1, with a possible D match to TRBD2 (6 bases). The germline gives CDR1 MNHEY, CDR2 SVGEGT. Trimming took 6 bases from V and 0 from J, leaving 12 bases between them. The CDR3 is made up of 15 amino acids. CDR3 in DNA: TGTGCCAGCAGAACGGAGGGAAGCTCCTACAATGAGCAGTTCTTC. Protein product: CASRTEGSSYNEQFF.

This clonotype was seen a few times. V is TRBV4-3 and J is TRBJ2-7; TRBD2 matches 10 bases. Per germline, CDR1 LGHNA and CDR2 YSLEER. V shed 0 bases and J 3 bases; nucleotides not matched to a gene: 14. This CDR3 is 19 amino acids long. In DNA form, the CDR3 reads TGCGCCAGCAGCCAAGATAACGGGGGGGTAGCGGGAGGTATCTACGAGCAGTACTTC. Amino acid sequence: CASSQDNGGVAGGIYEQYF.